The 22 T cell receptor beta chains below come from one sample, sequenced in a study of T-cell reconstitution after alpha-beta-depleted transplantation in children. TCRbeta library construction was performed incorporating unique molecular identifiers. TCRdb passed the PCR reads through MiXCR, listing each CDR3 protein once. The top ten hold 10% to 11% of the sample, which has some 290,000 distinct CDR3 sequences, 20% to 30% seen once. The source was PBMCs, mostly from graft donor cells, collected 180 days after TCRalphabeta/CD19-depleted stem cell transplant. The receptor source for this set is a male patient aged 10-17 years who had a stem cell transplant for acute lymphoblastic leukemia, so the T cells may come from the graft donor.

This clonotype showed up just a few times. The chain recombines TRBV5-1 with TRBJ2-2; no definite D call. Germline CDR1 SGHRS, CDR2 YFSETQ. CDR3 size: 12 residues. V was clipped by 6 bases and J by 4 bases, with 7 bases between them. CDR3 amino acids: CASTRPTGELFF. The DNA of the CDR3 is TGCGCCAGCACTAGGCCCACCGGGGAGCTGTTTTTT.

This clonotype came up a few times. The V and J genes are TRBV7-7 and TRBJ2-7, with 7 nucleotides matching TRBD1. CDR3 length: 15 amino acids. V lost 5 bases to trimming and J lost 2 bases; unmatched junction nucleotides: 9. Germline V gene sequence: CDR1 SSHAT, CDR2 FNYEAQ (reference sequence). The CDR3 DNA reads as TGTGCCAGCAGCCCGCACGAGACAGGGACCTACGAGCAGTACTTC. Translation: CASSPHETGTYEQYF.

This clonotype was counted a few times. V is TRBV5-1 and J is TRBJ2-5; D unclear. Germline V gene sequence: CDR1 SGHRS, CDR2 YFSETQ. This CDR3 is built from 11 residues. The germline V and J ends were trimmed by 1 base and 6 bases, with 4 bases remaining between them. DNA for the CDR3: TGCGCCAGCAGCTTGTACCAGACCCAGTACTTC. Its translation is CASSLYQTQYF. The entire variable domain, with the rest obtained from reference TRBV5-1 and TRBJ2-5, is as follows: KAGVTQTPRYLIKTRGQQVTLSCSPISGHRSVSWYQQTPGQGLQFLFEYFSETQRNKGNFPGRFSGRQFSNSRSEMNVSTLELGDSALYLCASSLYQTQYFGPGTRLLVL.

This clonotype appeared many times. The chain recombines TRBV29-1 with TRBJ2-7; D not resolved. Per germline, CDR1 SQVTM and CDR2 ANQGSEA. Trimming pared 4 bases from V and 2 bases from J, leaving 9 bases between. The CDR3 sequence is 12 residues long. CDR3 loop: CSVARTPYEQYF. The CDR3, as DNA: TGCAGCGTTGCCCGTACCCCCTACGAGCAGTACTTC.

The chain links TRBV4-2 to TRBJ2-4; 11 positions match TRBD1. The CDR3 runs 16 residues. Germline CDR1 reads LGHNA; CDR2 reads YNFKEQ. With 5 bases clipped from V and 5 bases from J, the junction kept 8 bases outside the gene matches. The CDR3 is CASSSRGQGEENIQYF. CDR3 DNA: TGTGCCAGCAGCAGTAGGGGACAGGGGGAGGAAAACATTCAGTACTTC.

This clonotype was recorded a few times. The V call is TRBV5-1, the J call TRBJ2-1; 8 bases map to TRBD2. Trimming took 5 bases from V and 3 from J; bases not matched to a gene: 7. Germline CDR1 reads SGHRS; CDR2 reads YFSETQ. The CDR3 sequence is 15 residues long. This CDR3 reads CASSFHSGNYNEQFF. The CDR3 DNA sequence: TGCGCCAGCAGTTTTCATAGCGGGAACTACAATGAGCAGTTCTTC.

A few counts support this clonotype. The CDR3 DNA follows: TGTGCCAGCAGTTTCGGGCTACGCTACGAGCAGTACTTC. It codes for CASSFGLRYEQYF. The chain employs TRBV12-3 or TRBV12-4 and TRBJ2-7; D not resolved. The CDR3 sequence is 13 residues long. The germline V and J ends were trimmed by 3 bases and 3 bases, with 9 bases remaining between them.

This clonotype was seen a handful of times. The chain's CDR3 is CASGRLAGVSGTDTQYF. The CDR3 DNA sequence: TGTGCCAGCGGACGGCTAGCGGGAGTGAGTGGCACAGATACGCAGTATTTT. The rearrangement joins TRBV12-3 or TRBV12-4 to TRBJ2-3, with 10 bases matching TRBD2. CDR3 size: 17 residues. Unmatched junction bases numbered 12, after V lost 8 bases and J lost 1 base.

The table lists this clonotype with a few counts. For the CDR3, the DNA is TGTGCCAGCAGCCCCGACACAAGCTCTGGGGCCAACGTCCTGACTTTC. It specifies CASSPDTSSGANVLTF. The chain couples TRBV21-1 to TRBJ2-6. TRBV21-1 is tagged as a pseudogene. CDR3 length: 16 residues.

This clonotype was counted only a few times. The rearrangement uses TRBV3-1 and TRBJ2-5; the D gene is possibly TRBD2 (6 bases). Trimming removed 11 bases from V and 0 bases from J, with 19 bases in between. The CDR3 runs to 15 residues. The germline CDR1 and CDR2 sequences are LGHDT and YNNKEL (reference sequence). CDR3 sequence: CASSGASVYQETQYF. In DNA, the CDR3 is TGTGCCTCCTCCGGGGCTAGCGTGTACCAAGAGACCCAGTACTTC.

V is TRBV7-9 and J is TRBJ2-1, with D maybe TRBD2 (5 bases). The germline V and J ends were trimmed by 1 base and 4 bases, with 14 bases remaining between them. Germline V gives CDR1 SEHNR, CDR2 FQNEAQ (reference sequence). The CDR3 totals 16 residues. The chain's CDR3 is CASSLGDYQLYNEQFF. For the CDR3, the DNA is TGTGCCAGCAGCTTAGGAGACTACCAACTTTACAATGAGCAGTTCTTC.

This clonotype was recorded a few times. The chain has TRBV4-1 and TRBJ2-3; no firm D call. Germline assignment: CDR1 MGHRA and CDR2 YSYEKL. V was clipped by 1 base and J by 6 bases, with 23 bases between them. The CDR3 contains 18 residues. The DNA for the CDR3 is TGCGCCAGCAGCCAAGCCCCCCTTAAAGTCCTAGTAAGGGATACGCAGTATTTT. Its translation is CASSQAPLKVLVRDTQYF.

This clonotype was seen repeatedly, ten times or more. This chain connects TRBV15 to TRBJ2-7, with D perhaps TRBD1 (6 bases). V was shortened by 4 bases and J by 6 bases, with 13 bases between the two germline ends. The CDR3 is 13 amino acids. Per germline, CDR1 LNHNV and CDR2 YYDKDF (reference sequence). Here the CDR3 DNA reads TGTGCCACCAGCAAGAGACAGGTTAGCGAGCAGTACTTC. This encodes CATSKRQVSEQYF.

This clonotype was found a few times. J is TRBJ2-3 and V is TRBV5-1, with 8 bases aligning to TRBD2. Germline V CDR1 and CDR2: SGHRS, YFSETQ. The junction had 9 bases not matched to a gene; V was cut back by 1 base and J by 2 bases. This CDR3 is built from 17 residues. The CDR3 region is CASSLNGLAPSTDTQYF. DNA of the CDR3: TGCGCCAGCAGCTTGAATGGACTAGCACCATCCACAGATACGCAGTATTTT.

The chain combines TRBV3-1 with TRBJ2-2; 7 bases map to TRBD2. The CDR3 is 17 residues long. The germline V gene encodes CDR1 LGHDT and CDR2 YNNKEL (reference sequence). The ends lost 0 bases at V and 7 bases at J; junction bases unmatched: 11. The CDR3 loop reads CASSQDPAGVLLGELFF. In DNA, the CDR3 is TGTGCCAGCAGCCAAGATCCGGCGGGAGTGCTCCTCGGGGAGCTGTTTTTT.

The genes are TRBV6-1 and TRBJ2-1; no clear D gene. Trimming left V 4 bases short and J 4 bases short, with 8 bases between. Germline CDR1 reads MNHNS; CDR2 reads SASEGT. The CDR3 runs to 13 residues. DNA of the CDR3: TGTGCCAGCAGTGCCGCCCGTTACAATGAGCAGTTCTTC. Translated: CASSAARYNEQFF.

This clonotype has just one count. V gene TRBV7-3 combines with J gene TRBJ1-1; weak D call: TRBD1 (6 bases). Germline values: CDR1 SGHTA, CDR2 FQGTGA. The length of the CDR3 is 14 residues. The V end lost 5 bases, the J end lost 0 bases, and 10 bases lay between the germline ends. The CDR3 here is CASSMDRVNTEAFF. The CDR3 bases are TGTGCCAGCAGCATGGACAGAGTGAACACTGAAGCTTTCTTT. The full variable domain, with the rest looked up from reference TRBV7-3 and TRBJ1-1, is GAGVSQTPSNKVTEKGKYVELRCDPISGHTALYWYRQSLGQGPEFLIYFQGTGAADDSGLPNDRFFAVRPEGSVSTLKIQRTERGDSAVYLCASSMDRVNTEAFFGQGTRLTVV.

The rearrangement uses TRBV5-1 and TRBJ1-4, with unresolved D. Germline CDR1 reads SGHRS; CDR2 reads YFSETQ. The CDR3 is 14 residues long. Trimming removed 0 bases at V and 3 bases at J, with 6 bases between. CDR3 sequence: CASSLVGANEKLFF. For the CDR3, the DNA is TGCGCCAGCAGCTTGGTTGGGGCTAATGAAAAACTGTTTTTT.

This clonotype appeared once. The chain is built from TRBV5-1 and TRBJ2-5, with D perhaps matching TRBD1 or TRBD2 (6 bases each). This CDR3 has 17 amino acids. Germline V gene sequence: CDR1 SGHRS, CDR2 YFSETQ. The V and J ends lost 1 base and 4 bases respectively, with 20 bases between them. Here the CDR3 reads CASSLWGDTEALETQYF. The CDR3 DNA reads as TGCGCCAGCAGCTTGTGGGGGGACACGGAGGCACTAGAGACCCAGTACTTC.

CDR3 coding DNA: TGTGCCAGCAGTTTTTGGCGGAGGACTAGCACAGATACGCAGTATTTT. As protein: CASSFWRRTSTDTQYF. This chain links TRBV12-3 or TRBV12-4 with TRBJ2-3; possible D gene TRBD2, 5 bases. The CDR3 has 16 amino acids. Trimming took 3 bases from V and 0 from J, leaving 13 bases between them.

The sample holds a few counts of this clonotype. V is TRBV9 and J is TRBJ1-1, with D uncertain. Trimming shortened V by 5 bases and J by 2 bases, and 4 bases separated the two germline ends. The germline CDR1 and CDR2 sequences are SGDLS and YYNGEE. CDR3 length: 11 residues. The CDR3 DNA is TGTGCCAGCAGTCCTAACACTGAAGCTTTCTTT. Protein sequence: CASSPNTEAFF.

This clonotype occurred many times. The rearrangement joins TRBV4-1 to TRBJ2-5; D possibly corresponds to TRBD2 (6 bases). Trimming removed 1 base at V and 1 base at J, with 16 bases between. This CDR3 is built from 17 residues. CDR1 and CDR2 from the germline V gene are MGHRA and YSYEKL. The CDR3 loop reads CASSQVGGFGPQETQYF. The CDR3 region has the DNA TGCGCCAGCAGCCAAGTGGGGGGTTTTGGTCCCCAAGAGACCCAGTACTTC.